The TCR beta chain under discussion was sequenced for a study of blood T cell repertoires in COVID-19. Study at large: COVID-19 samples from acute and convalescent phases originated in the United States, Italy and Spain. PBMCs, B-cell-depleted T cells, or T cells provided the cDNA or gDNA that made up the material.

The CDR3 consists of 13 residues. Germline CDR1 is GTSNPN and CDR2 is SVGIG (reference sequence). The ends were cut back, 0 bases at V and 2 bases at J, with 7 bases in the middle. Authors' methods: Using reference gene primer amplification, nucleated cell counts were estimated. Produced via immunoSEQ multiplex PCR; TCRdb's table is partial and in-frame only. The V and J calls and clone size were taken over from that table, and D and trimming were inferred from the DNA. Of about 300,000 clones listed, around 80% are singletons. This chain links TRBV30 with TRBJ2-5; weak D call: TRBD1 (6 bases). This clonotype was obtained from a woman aged 50 to 60 with acute or convalescent COVID-19. Source material: peripheral blood. CDR3 coding DNA: TGTGCCTGGAGTGTGGGGACACAAGAGACCCAGTACTTC. It specifies CAWSVGTQETQYF.